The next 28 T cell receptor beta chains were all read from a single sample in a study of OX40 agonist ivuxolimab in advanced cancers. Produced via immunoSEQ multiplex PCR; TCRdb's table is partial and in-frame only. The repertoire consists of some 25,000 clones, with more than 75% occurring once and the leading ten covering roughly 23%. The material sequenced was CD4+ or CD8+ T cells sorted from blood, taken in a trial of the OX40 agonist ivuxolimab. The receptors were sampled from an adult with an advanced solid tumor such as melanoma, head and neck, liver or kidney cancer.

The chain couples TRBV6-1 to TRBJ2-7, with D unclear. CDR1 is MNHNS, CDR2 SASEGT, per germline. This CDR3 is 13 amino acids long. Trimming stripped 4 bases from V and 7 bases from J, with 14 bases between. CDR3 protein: CASSVPYQQEQYF. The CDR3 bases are TGTGCCAGCAGTGTCCCATATCAGCAAGAGCAGTACTTC.

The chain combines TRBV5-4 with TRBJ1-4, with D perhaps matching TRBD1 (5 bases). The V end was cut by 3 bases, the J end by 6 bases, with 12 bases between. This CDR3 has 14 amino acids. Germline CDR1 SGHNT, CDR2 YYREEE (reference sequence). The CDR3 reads CASSSAGTDEKLFF. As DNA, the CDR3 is TGTGCCAGCAGCTCAGCCGGGACGGATGAAAAACTGTTTTTT.

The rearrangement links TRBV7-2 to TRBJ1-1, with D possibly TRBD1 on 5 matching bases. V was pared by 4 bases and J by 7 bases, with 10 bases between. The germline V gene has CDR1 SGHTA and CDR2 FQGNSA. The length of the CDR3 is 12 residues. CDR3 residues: CASSSDSNEAFF. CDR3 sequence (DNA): TGTGCCAGCAGCTCAGACAGTAATGAAGCTTTCTTT.

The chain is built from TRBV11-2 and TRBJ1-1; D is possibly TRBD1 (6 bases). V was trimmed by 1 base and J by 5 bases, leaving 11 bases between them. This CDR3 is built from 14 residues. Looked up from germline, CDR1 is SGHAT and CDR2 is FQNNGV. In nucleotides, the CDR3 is TGTGCCAGCAGCTTAGCGGGGGCGCGAACTGAAGCTTTCTTT. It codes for CASSLAGARTEAFF.

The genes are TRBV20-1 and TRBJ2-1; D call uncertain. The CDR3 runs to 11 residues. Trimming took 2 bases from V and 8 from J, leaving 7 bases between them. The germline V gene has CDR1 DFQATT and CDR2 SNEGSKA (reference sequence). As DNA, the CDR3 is TGCAGTGCTAGAAAAAGCCATGAGCAGTTCTTC. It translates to CSARKSHEQFF.

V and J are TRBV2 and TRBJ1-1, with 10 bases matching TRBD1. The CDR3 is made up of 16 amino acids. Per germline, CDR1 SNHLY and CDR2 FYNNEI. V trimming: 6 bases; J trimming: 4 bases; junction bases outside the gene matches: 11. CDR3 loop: CASRAGTGVSSTEAFF. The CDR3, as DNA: TGTGCCAGCAGGGCCGGGACAGGGGTGTCGAGCACTGAAGCTTTCTTT.

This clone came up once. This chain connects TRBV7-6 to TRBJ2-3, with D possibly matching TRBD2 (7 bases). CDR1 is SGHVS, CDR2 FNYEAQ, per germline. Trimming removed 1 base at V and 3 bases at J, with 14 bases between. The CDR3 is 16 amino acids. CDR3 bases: TGTGCCAGCAGCTTAGAGGCGGGGGCCGGAACAGATACGCAGTATTTT. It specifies CASSLEAGAGTDTQYF.

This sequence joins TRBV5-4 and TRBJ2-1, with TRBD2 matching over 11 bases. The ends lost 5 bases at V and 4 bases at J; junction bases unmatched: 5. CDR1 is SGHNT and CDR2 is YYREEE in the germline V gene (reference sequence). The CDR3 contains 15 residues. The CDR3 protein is CASSALAGGYNEQFF. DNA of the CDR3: TGTGCCAGCAGTGCTCTAGCGGGGGGTTACAATGAGCAGTTCTTC.

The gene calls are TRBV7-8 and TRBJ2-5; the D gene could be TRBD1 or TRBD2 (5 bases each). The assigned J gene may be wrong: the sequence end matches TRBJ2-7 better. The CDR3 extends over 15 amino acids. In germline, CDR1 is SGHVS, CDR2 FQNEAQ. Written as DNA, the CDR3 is TGTGCCAGCAGCTTAGATTTGGGGGAACTTTACGAGCAGTACTTC. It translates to CASSLDLGELYEQYF.

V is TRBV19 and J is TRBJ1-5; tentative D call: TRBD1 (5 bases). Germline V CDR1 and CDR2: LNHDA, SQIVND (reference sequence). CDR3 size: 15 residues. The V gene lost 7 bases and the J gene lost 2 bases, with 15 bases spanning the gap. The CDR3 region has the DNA TGTGCCAGTACCCCCCATAGAGGGGGCAATCAGCCCCAGCATTTT. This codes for CASTPHRGGNQPQHF.

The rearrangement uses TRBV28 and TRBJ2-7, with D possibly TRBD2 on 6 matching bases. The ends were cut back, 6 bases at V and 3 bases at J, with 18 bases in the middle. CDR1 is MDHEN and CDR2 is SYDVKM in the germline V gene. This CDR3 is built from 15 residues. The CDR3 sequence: CASSPHLGGGYEQYF. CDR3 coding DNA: TGTGCCAGCAGCCCCCACTTGGGGGGAGGCTACGAGCAGTACTTC.

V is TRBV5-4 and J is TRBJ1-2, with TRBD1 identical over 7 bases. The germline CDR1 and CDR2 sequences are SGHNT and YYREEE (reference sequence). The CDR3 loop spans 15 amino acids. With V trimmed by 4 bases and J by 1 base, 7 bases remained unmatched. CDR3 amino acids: CASSDGTVLNYGYTF. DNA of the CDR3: TGTGCCAGCAGCGACGGGACAGTTCTTAACTATGGCTACACCTTC. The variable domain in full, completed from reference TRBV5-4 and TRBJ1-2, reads ETGVTQSPTHLIKTRGQQVTLRCSSQSGHNTVSWYQQALGQGPQFIFQYYREEENGRGNFPPRFSGLQFPNYSSELNVNALELDDSALYLCASSDGTVLNYGYTFGSGTRLTVV.

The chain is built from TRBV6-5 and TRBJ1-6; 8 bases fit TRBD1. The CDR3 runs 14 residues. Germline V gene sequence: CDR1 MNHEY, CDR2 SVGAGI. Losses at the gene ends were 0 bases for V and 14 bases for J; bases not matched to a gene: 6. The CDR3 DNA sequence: TGTGCCAGCAGTTACTCGCCAGGGGGCGAGACCCTCCACTTT. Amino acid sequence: CASSYSPGGETLHF.

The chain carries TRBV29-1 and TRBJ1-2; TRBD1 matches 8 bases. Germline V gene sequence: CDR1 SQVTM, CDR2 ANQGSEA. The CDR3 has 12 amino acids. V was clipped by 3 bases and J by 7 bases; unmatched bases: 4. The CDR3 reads CSVDRGRFGYTF. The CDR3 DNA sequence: TGCAGCGTTGACAGGGGGCGGTTTGGCTACACCTTC.

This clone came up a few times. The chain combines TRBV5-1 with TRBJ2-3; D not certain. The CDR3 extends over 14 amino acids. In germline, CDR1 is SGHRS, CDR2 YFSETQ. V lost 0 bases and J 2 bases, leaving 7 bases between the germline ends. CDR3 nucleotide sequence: TGCGCCAGCAGCTTGGTAGATTCCACAGATACGCAGTATTTT. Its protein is CASSLVDSTDTQYF.

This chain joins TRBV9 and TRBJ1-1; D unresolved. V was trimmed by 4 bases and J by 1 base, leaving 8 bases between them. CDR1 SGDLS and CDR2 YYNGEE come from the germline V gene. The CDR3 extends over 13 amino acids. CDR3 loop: CASSIGPNTEAFF. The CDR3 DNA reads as TGTGCCAGCAGCATCGGACCGAACACTGAAGCTTTCTTT.

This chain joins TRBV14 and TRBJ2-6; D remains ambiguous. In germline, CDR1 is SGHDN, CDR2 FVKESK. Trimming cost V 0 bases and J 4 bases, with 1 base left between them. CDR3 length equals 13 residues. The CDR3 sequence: CASSQEGANVLTF. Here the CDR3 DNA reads TGTGCCAGCAGCCAAGAGGGGGCCAACGTCCTGACTTTC.

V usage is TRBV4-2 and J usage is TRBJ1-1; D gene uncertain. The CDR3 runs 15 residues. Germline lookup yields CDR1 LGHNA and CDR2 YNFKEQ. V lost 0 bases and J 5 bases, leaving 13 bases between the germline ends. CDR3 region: CASSQDLGSRTEAFF. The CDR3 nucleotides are TGTGCCAGCAGCCAAGATCTCGGGAGTCGGACTGAAGCTTTCTTT.

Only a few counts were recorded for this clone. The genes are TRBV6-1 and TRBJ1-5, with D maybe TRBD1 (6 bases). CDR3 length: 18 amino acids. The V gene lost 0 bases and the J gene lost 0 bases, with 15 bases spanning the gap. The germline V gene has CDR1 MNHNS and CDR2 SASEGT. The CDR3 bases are TGTGCCAGCAGTGAAGCGGTACCCTACAGGGTTAGCAATCAGCCCCAGCATTTT. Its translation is CASSEAVPYRVSNQPQHF.

CDR3 DNA: TGTGCCAGCAGCTTGGGTCCCACAGAGAGCTATCACGAGCAGTACTTC. Protein sequence: CASSLGPTESYHEQYF. The rearrangement joins TRBV5-4 to TRBJ2-7; D gene uncertain. CDR1 and CDR2 (germline): SGHNT, YYREEE (reference sequence). V was clipped by 0 bases and J by 5 bases, with 18 bases between them. The CDR3 is 16 amino acids.

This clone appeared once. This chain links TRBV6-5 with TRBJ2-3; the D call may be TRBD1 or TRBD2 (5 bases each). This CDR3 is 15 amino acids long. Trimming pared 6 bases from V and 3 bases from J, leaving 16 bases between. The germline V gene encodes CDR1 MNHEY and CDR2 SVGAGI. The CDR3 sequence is CASSLAPGGTDTQYF. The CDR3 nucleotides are TGTGCCAGCAGCTTAGCCCCTGGGGGTACAGATACGCAGTATTTT.

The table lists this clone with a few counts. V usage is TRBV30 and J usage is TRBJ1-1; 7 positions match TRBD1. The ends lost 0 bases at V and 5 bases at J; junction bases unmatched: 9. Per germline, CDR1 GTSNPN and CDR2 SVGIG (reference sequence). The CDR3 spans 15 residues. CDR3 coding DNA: TGTGCCTGGAGTGTAAGGCCCAGGGGGGAGACTGAAGCTTTCTTT. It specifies CAWSVRPRGETEAFF.

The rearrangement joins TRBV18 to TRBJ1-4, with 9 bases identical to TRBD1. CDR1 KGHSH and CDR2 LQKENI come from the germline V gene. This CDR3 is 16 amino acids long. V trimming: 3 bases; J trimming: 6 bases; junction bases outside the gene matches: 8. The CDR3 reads CASSPPWWTGDEKLFF. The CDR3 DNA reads TGTGCCAGCTCACCCCCGTGGTGGACAGGGGATGAAAAACTGTTTTTT.

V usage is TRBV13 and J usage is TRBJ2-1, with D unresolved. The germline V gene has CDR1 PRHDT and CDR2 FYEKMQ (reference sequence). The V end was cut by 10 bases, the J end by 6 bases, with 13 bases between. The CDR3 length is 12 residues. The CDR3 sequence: CATNGPGNEQFF. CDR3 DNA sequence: TGTGCCACCAACGGACCTGGCAATGAGCAGTTCTTC.

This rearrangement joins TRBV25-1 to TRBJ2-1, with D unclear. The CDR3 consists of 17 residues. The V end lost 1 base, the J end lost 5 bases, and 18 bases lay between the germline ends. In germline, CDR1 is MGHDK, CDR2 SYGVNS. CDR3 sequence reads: CASSESSRPRINNEQFF. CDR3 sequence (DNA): TGTGCCAGCAGTGAATCCTCACGCCCTAGGATTAACAATGAGCAGTTCTTC. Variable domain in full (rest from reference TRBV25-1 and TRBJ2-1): EADIYQTPRYLVIGTGKKITLECSQTMGHDKMYWYQQDPGMELHLIHYSYGVNSTEKGDLSSESTVSRIRTEHFPLTLESARPSHTSQYLCASSESSRPRINNEQFFGPGTRLTVL.

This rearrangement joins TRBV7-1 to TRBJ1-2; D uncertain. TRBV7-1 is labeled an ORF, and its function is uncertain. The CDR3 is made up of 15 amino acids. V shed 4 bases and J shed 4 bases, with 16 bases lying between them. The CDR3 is CASSLELTGIYGYTF. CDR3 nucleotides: TGTGCCAGCAGCTTAGAGCTTACCGGGATCTATGGCTACACCTTC.

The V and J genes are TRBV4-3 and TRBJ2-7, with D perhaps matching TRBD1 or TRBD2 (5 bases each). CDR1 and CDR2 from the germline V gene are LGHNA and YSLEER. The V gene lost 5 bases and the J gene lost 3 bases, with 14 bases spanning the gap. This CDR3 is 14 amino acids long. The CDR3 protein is CASSVGVGIYEQYF. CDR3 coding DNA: TGCGCCAGCAGCGTAGGGGTCGGGATCTACGAGCAGTACTTC.

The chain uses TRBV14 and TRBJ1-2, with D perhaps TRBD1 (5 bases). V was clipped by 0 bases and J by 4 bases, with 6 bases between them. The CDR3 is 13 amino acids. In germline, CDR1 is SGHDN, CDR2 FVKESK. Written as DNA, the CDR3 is TGTGCCAGCAGCCAAGACAGGGTCTATGGCTACACCTTC. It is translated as CASSQDRVYGYTF.